The sequence of this T cell receptor beta chain was determined in a study of identical twins. The CDR3 length is 14 residues. V lost 3 bases and J lost 4, with 11 bases in between. The germline V gene has CDR1 KGHSH and CDR2 LQKENI. TCRdb recomputed calls from the 5' RACE reads with MiXCR, one row per CDR3 protein. The sample has about 1.7 million distinct CDR3 sequences; less than 40% are singletons. This clonotype was seen only a few times. The TCR sequence derives from a newborn girl in good health. The chain couples TRBV18 to TRBJ2-3; no clear D. The sequencing input was cord blood. The CDR3 protein is CASSPLEQADTQYF. The CDR3 nucleotides read TGTGCCAGCTCACCCCTGGAGCAAGCAGATACGCAGTATTTT.